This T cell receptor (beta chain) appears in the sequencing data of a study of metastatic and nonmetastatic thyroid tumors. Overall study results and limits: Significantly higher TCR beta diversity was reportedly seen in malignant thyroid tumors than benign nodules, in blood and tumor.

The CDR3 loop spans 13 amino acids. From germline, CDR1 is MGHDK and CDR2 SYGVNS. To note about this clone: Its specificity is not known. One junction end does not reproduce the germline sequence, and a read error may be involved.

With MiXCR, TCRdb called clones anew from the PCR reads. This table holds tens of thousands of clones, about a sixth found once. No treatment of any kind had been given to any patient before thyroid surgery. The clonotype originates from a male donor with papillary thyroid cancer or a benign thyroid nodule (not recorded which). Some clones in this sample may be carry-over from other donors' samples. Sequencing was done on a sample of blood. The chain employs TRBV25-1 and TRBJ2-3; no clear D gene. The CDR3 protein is CDSSAFETYTQYF. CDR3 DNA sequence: TGTGACAGCAGTGCGTTTGAGACATATACGCAGTATTTT.